The sequence of this T cell receptor (beta chain) was determined in a study of patients and donors after allogeneic stem cell transplantation (dated by TCRdb to 2020 to 2021). This clonotype was seen a few times. The specificity of this receptor is unknown. Base qualities were left out, and no much larger clone turns up one base away. Here V drops 5 bases and J drops 5 bases, and the junction holds 13 bases not matched to any gene. Taken from the germline V gene (reference sequence), the CDR1 and CDR2 loops are SEHNR and FQNEAQ. The cysteine opens and the phenylalanine closes a CDR3 of 17 amino acids. The sequence is cut down to CDR3 DNA, 51 bases in frame from base 1. Libraries were made using RT-PCR. The run used a NextSeq 550. The public reads were quality trimmed at Q25 with fastp and then assembled into clones with MiXCR by TCRdb, keeping productive beta chains. Rows merge per CDR3 protein into single entries with the most common DNA and genes. The sample table records approximately 170,000 distinct CDR3 sequences; about 30% of these occur just once. Around 3.2% of the sample is held by the ten biggest clonotypes.

The sequencing sample was made of blood, either unsorted or a sorted T cell fraction (not recorded which). The chain is assembled from TRBV7-9 and TRBJ2-1; the junction holds 9 bases that match TRBD2. The clonotype was recovered from a human donor who was either an allogeneic HSCT recipient or a stem cell or donor lymphocyte infusion donor (not recorded which). It is not recorded whose cells these are; they may come from a transplant donor. The base sequence is TGTGCCAGCAGCCCAAGACTAGCGGAAGAGGTCCACAATGAGCAGTTCTTC. Its protein reads: CASSPRLAEEVHNEQFF.